The clone carrying this TCR beta chain has at least ten counts. Its specificity is unknown. The read gets to within 3 residues of the CDR3 end, and the germline J gene fills in the rest. Sequencing was performed with immunoSEQ multiplex PCR; in TCRdb, only in-frame clones are kept and a portion is missing. The sample contains some 38,000 clones, none of them singletons. Blood samples were heparinized, about 4.5 to 9 ml per donor. The CDR3 spans 16 residues. V was shortened by 0 bases and J by 1 base, with 12 bases between the two germline ends. Germline CDR1 SGHRS, CDR2 YFSETQ. These data belong to a study of T cell clonality in common variable immunodeficiency. Study-level findings and limits: Fewer TCRbeta clones were shared among CVID subjects than controls. CVID patient heterogeneity limited repertoire-clinical complication correlations. Authors noted CVID clonality's cause needs subpopulation repertoire sequencing.

V is TRBV5-1 and J is TRBJ2-3; possible D gene TRBD2, 6 bases. Sequenced: peripheral blood mononuclear cells. The source of this sequence is a person aged 18-70 years in good health. Partial CDR3 DNA: TGCGCCAGCAGCTTGGCTCTTGGCGGGGGCACAGATACG. It translates to CASSLALGGGTDT. The whole CDR3 sequence is CASSLALGGGTDTQYF.